These 3 T cell receptor beta chains came from one sample sequenced in a study of Graves' ophthalmopathy and Graves' hyperthyroidism. Researchers took RNA transcripts and amplified TCR beta CDR3 regions from them. The workflow started with a first-round RT-PCR run with HTBI primers and then moved on to a second-round multiplex PCR. TCRdb ran MiXCR on the multiplex PCR reads and lists one entry per CDR3 protein. Of a few hundred thousand distinct CDR3 sequences in the sample, around a fifth were seen once. Sequencing was done on a sample of peripheral blood. These receptors all stem from a woman in her forties or fifties with Graves' ophthalmopathy.

The chain employs TRBV7-2 and TRBJ1-1, with 7 bases that match TRBD1. The CDR3 spans 15 residues. V trimming: 2 bases; J trimming: 4 bases; junction bases outside the gene matches: 7. CDR1 is SGHTA and CDR2 is FQGNSA in the germline V gene. This CDR3 is CASSLFTGAGTEAFF. DNA for the CDR3: TGTGCCAGCAGCTTATTTACAGGGGCCGGCACTGAAGCTTTCTTT. Supplemented by reference TRBV7-2 and TRBJ1-1, the full variable domain reads GAGVSQSPSNKVTEKGKDVELRCDPISGHTALYWYRQSLGQGLEFLIYFQGNSAPDKSGLPSDRFSAERTGGSVSTLTIQRTQQEDSAVYLCASSLFTGAGTEAFFGQGTRLTVV.

This clonotype was observed at least ten times. The genes are TRBV10-3 and TRBJ1-2; D remains unclear. Trimming left V 3 bases short and J 4 bases short, with 6 bases between. CDR3 size: 12 residues. Per the germline V gene, CDR1 is ENHRY and CDR2 is SYGVKD. CDR3 nucleotide sequence: TGTGCCATCAGTGATCCGTTCTATGGCTACACCTTC. It is translated as CAISDPFYGYTF.

CDR3 region: CASSSATGPGNTIYF. The CDR3 DNA is TGTGCCAGCAGTTCAGCGACAGGGCCTGGAAACACCATATATTTT. The V gene is TRBV9, the J gene TRBJ1-3; 7 bases are shared with TRBD1. CDR3 length equals 15 residues. Germline values: CDR1 SGDLS, CDR2 YYNGEE. Germline trimming cut 5 bases from V and 2 bases from J; bases unmatched to any gene: 7.